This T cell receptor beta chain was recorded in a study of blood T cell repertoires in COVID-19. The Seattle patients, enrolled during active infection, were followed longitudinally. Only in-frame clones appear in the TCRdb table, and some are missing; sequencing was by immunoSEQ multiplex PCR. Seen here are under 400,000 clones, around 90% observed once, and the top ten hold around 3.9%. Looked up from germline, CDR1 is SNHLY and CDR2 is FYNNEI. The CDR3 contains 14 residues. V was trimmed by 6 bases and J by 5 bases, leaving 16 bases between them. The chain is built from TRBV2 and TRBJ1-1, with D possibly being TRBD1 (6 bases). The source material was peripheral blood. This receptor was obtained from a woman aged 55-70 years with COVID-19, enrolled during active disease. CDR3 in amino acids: CASRDTGIRTEAFF. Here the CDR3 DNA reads TGTGCCAGCAGGGACACAGGGATTCGGACTGAAGCTTTCTTT.